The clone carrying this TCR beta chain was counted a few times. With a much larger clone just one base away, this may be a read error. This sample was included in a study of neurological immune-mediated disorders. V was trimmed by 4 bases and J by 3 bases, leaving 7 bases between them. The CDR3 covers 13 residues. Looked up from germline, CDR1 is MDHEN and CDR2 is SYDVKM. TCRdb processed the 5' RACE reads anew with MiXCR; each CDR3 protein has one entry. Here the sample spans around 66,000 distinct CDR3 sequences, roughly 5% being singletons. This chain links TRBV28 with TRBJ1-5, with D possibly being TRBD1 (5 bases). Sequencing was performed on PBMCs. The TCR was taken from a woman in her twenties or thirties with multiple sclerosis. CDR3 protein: CASSSGINQPQHF. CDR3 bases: TGTGCCAGCAGTTCAGGGATCAATCAGCCCCAGCATTTT.